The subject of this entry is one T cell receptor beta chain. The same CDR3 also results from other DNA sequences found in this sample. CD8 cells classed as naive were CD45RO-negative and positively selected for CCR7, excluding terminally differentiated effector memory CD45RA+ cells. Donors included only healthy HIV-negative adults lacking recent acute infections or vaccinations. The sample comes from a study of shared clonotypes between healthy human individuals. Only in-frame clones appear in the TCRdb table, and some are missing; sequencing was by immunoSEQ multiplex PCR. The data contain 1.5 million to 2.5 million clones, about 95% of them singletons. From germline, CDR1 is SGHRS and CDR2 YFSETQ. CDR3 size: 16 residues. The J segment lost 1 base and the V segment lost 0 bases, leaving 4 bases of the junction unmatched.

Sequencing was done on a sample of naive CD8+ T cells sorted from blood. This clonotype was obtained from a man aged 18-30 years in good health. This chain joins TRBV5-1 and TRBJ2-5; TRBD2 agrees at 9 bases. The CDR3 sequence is CASSLEASGVQETQYF. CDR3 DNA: TGCGCCAGCAGCTTGGAAGCTAGCGGGGTCCAAGAGACCCAGTACTTC.